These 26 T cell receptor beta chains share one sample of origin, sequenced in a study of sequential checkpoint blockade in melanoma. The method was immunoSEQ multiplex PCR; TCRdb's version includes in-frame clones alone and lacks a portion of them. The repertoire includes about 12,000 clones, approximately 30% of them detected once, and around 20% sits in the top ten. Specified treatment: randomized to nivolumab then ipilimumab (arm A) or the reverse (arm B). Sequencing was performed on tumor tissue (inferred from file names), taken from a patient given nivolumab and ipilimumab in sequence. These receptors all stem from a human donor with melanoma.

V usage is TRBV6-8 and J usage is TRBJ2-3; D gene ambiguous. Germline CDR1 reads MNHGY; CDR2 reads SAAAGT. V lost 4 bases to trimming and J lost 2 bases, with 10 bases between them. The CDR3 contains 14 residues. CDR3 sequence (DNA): TGTGCCAGCAGTTCACCGGCGGCCACAGATACGCAGTATTTT. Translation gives CASSSPAATDTQYF.

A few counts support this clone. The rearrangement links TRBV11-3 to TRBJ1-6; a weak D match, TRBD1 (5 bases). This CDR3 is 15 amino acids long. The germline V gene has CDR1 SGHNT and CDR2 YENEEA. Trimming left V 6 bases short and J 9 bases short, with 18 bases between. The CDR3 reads CASSLTTAFTSPLHF. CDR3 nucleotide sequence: TGTGCCAGCAGTCTTACGACAGCCTTTACTTCACCCCTCCACTTT.

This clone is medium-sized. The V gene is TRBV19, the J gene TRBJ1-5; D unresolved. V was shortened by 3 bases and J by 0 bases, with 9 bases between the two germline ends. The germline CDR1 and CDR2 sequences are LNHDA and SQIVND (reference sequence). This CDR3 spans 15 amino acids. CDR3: CASSMFADSNQPQHF. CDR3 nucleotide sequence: TGTGCCAGTAGTATGTTCGCGGATAGCAATCAGCCCCAGCATTTT.

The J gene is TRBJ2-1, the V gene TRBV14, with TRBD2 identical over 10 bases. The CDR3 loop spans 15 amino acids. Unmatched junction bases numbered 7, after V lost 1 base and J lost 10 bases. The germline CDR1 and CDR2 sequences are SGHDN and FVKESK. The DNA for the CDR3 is TGTGCCAGCAGCCAAGGAGCGGGGGGGCCCGGGGAGCAGTTCTTC. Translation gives CASSQGAGGPGEQFF.

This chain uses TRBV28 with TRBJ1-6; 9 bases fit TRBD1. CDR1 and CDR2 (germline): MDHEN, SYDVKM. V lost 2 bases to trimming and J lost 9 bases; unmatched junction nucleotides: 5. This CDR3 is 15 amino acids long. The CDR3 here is CASSLGTGITSPLHF. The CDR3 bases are TGTGCCAGCAGTTTAGGGACAGGGATAACTTCACCCCTCCACTTT.

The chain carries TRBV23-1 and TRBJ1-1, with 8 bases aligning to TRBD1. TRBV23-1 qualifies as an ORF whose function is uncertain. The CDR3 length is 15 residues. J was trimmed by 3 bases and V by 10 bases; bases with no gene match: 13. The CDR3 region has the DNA TGCGCCACACGGGGCAGGGGGCGCGGATACACTGAAGCTTTCTTT. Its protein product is CATRGRGRGYTEAFF.

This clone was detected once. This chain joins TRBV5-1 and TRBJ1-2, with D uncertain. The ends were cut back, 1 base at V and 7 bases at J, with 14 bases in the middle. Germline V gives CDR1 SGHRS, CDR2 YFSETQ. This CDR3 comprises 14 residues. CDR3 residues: CASSLQSNAPGYTF. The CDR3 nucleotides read TGCGCCAGCAGCTTGCAGTCCAACGCTCCTGGCTACACCTTC.

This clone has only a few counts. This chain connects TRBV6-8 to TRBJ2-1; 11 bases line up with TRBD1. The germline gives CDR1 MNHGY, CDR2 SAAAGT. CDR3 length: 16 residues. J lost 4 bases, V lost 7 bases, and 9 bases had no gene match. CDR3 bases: TGTGCCAGCACCCCCTGGGGACAGGGGGATTACAATGAGCAGTTCTTC. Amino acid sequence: CASTPWGQGDYNEQFF.

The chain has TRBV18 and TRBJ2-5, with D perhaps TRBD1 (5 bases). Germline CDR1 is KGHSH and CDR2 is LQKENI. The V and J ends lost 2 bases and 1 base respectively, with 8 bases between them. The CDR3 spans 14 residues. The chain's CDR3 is CASSPKGIQETQYF. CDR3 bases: TGTGCCAGCTCACCAAAGGGGATCCAAGAGACCCAGTACTTC.

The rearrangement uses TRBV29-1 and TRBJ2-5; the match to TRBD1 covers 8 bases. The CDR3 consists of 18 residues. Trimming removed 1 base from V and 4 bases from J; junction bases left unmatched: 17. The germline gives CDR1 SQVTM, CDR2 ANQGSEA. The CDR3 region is CSVEGPRDRRTLGETQYF. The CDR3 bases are TGCAGCGTTGAAGGCCCCAGGGACAGGCGTACCTTGGGAGAGACCCAGTACTTC.

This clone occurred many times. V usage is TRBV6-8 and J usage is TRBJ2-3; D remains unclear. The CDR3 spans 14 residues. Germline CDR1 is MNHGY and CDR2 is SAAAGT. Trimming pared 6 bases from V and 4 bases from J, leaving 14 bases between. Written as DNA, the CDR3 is TGTGCCAGCAGCCCCTTCCCCCCTCCAGATACGCAGTATTTT. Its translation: CASSPFPPPDTQYF.

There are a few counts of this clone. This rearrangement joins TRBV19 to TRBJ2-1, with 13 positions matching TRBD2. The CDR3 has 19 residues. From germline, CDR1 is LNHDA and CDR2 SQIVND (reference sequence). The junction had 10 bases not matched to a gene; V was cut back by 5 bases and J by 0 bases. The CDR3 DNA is TGTGCCAGTAGTTCTCCGACTAGCGGGGGGACCCGCTCCTACAATGAGCAGTTCTTC. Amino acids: CASSSPTSGGTRSYNEQFF.

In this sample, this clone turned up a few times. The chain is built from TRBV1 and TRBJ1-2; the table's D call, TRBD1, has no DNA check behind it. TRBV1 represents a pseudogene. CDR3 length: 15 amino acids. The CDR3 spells CASSQVEQASYGYTF. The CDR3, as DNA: TGCGCCAGCAGCCAAGTGGAACAGGCTAGCTATGGCTACACCTTC.

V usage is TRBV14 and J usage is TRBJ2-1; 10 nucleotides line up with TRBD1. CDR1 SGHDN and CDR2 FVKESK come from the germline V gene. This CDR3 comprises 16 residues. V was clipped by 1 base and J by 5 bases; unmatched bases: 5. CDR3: CASSQVAGQGDNEQFF. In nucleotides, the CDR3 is TGTGCCAGCAGCCAAGTAGCCGGACAGGGGGACAATGAGCAGTTCTTC.

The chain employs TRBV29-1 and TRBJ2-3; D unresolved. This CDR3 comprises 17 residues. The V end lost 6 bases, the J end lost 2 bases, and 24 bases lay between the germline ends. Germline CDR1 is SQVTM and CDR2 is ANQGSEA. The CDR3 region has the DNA TGCAGCGTCAGAGCGAGTCCTTACGGAGAGCACACAGATACGCAGTATTTT. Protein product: CSVRASPYGEHTDTQYF.

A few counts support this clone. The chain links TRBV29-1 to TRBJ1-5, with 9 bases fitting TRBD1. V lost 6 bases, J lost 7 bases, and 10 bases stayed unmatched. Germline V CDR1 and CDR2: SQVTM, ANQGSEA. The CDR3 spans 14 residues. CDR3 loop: CSVAAGQGSQPQHF. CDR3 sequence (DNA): TGCAGCGTGGCCGCCGGACAGGGGAGCCAGCCCCAGCATTTT. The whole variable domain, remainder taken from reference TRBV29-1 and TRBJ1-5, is SAVISQKPSRDICQRGTSLTIQCQVDSQVTMMFWYRQQPGQSLTLIATANQGSEATYESGFVIDKFPISRPNLTFSTLTVSNMSPEDSSIYLCSVAAGQGSQPQHFGDGTRLSIL.

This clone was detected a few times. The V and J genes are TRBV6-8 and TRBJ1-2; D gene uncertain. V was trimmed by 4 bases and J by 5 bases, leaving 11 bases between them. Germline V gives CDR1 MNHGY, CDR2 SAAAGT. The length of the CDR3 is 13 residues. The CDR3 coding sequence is TGTGCCAGCAGTTTCCAAGAGCATTATGGCTACACCTTC. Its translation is CASSFQEHYGYTF.

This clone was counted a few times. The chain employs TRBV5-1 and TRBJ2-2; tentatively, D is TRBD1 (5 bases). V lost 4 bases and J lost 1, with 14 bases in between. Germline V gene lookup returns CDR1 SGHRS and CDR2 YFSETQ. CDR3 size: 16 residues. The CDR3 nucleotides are TGCGCCAGCAGCCCGGACATCGTAAGGAACACCGGGGAGCTGTTTTTT. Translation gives CASSPDIVRNTGELFF.

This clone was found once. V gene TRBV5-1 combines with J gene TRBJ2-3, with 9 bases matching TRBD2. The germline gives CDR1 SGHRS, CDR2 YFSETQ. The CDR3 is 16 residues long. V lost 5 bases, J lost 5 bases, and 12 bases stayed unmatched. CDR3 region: CASRSPSGVGRDTQYF. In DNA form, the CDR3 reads TGCGCCAGCAGATCTCCTAGCGGGGTTGGGAGAGATACGCAGTATTTT.

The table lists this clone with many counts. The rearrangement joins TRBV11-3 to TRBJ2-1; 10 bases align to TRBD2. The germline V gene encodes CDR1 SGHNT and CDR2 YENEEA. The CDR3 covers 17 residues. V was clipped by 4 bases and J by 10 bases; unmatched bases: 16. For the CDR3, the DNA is TGTGCCAGCAGCTCCCGGCTTGGGCCTAGCGGGGGAGGGGAGCAGTTCTTC. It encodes CASSSRLGPSGGGEQFF.

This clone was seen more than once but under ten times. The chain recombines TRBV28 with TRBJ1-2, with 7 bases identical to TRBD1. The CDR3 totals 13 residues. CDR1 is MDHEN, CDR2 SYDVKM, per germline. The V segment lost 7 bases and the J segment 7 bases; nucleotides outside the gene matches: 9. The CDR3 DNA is TGTGCCAGCAACCTCGGACAGGTCGGTGGCTACACCTTC. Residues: CASNLGQVGGYTF.

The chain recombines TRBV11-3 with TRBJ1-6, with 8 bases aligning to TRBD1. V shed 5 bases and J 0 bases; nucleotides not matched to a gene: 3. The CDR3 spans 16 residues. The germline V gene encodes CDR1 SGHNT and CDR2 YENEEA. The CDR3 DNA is TGTGCCAGCAGCAGGGACAGGAGCTCCTATAATTCACCCCTCCACTTT. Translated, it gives CASSRDRSSYNSPLHF.

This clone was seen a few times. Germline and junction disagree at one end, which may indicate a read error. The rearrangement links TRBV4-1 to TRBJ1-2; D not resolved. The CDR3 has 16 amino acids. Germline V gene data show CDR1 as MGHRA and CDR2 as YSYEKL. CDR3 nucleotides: TGCACCAGCAGCCCAAGCTTAGTGGACTCTAACTATGGCTACACCTTC. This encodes CTSSPSLVDSNYGYTF.

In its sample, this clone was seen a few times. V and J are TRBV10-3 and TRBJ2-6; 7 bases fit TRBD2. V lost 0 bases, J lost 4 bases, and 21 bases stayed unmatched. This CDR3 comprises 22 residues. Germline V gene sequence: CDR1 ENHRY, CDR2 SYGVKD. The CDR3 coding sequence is TGTGCCATCAGTGAGTCTTTGTTTGGGGGGGAGCGACACCCTCCGGGGGCCAACGTCCTGACTTTC. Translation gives CAISESLFGGERHPPGANVLTF.

The CDR3 reads CASSHGTASNQPQHF. The CDR3 nucleotides are TGTGCCAGTAGTCACGGGACAGCAAGCAATCAGCCCCAGCATTTT. The V gene is TRBV19, the J gene TRBJ1-5; TRBD1 matches 7 bases. There are 15 residues in the CDR3. The germline V gene has CDR1 LNHDA and CDR2 SQIVND (reference sequence). J was trimmed by 1 base and V by 5 bases; bases with no gene match: 5.

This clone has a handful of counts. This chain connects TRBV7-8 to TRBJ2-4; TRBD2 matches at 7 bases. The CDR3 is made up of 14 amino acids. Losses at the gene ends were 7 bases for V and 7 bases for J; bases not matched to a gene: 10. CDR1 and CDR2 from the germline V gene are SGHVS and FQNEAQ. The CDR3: CASTARDGGNIQYF. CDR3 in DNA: TGTGCCAGCACCGCGCGGGACGGGGGGAACATTCAGTACTTC.